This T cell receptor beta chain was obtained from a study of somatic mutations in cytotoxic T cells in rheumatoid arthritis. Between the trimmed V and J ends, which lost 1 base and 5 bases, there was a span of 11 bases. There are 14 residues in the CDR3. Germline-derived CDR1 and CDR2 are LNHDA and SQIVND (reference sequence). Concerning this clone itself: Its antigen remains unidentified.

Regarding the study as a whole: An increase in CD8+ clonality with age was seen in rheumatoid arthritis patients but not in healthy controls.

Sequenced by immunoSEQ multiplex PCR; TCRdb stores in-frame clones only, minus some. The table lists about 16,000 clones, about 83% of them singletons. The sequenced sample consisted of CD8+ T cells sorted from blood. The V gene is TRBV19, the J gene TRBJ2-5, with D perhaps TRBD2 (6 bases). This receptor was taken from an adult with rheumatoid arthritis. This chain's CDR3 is CASSIVAAGETQYF. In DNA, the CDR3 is TGTGCCAGTAGTATAGTAGCGGCGGGGGAGACCCAGTACTTC.